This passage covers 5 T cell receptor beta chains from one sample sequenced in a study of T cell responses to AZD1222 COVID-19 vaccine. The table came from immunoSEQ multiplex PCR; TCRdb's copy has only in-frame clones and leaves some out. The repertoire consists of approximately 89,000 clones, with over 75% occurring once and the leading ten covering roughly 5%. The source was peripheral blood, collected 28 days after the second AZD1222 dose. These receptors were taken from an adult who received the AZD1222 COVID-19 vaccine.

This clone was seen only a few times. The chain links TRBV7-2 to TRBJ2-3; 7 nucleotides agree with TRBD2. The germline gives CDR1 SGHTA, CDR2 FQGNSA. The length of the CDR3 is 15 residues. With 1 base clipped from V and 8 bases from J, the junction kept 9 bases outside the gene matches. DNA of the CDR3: TGTGCCAGCAGCTTAGTGGGGGGGGACGCCGGTACGCAGTATTTT. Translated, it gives CASSLVGGDAGTQYF.

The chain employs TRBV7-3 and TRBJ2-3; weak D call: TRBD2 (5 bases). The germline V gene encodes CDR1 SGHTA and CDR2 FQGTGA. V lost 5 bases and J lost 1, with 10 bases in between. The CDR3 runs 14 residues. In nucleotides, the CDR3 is TGTGCCAGCAGCCCAACTAGGGGCACAGATACGCAGTATTTT. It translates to CASSPTRGTDTQYF.

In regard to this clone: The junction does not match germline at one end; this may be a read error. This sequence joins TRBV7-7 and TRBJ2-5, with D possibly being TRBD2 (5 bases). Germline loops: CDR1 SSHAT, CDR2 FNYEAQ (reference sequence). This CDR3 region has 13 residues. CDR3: CASSFQRGETQYF. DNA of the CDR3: TGTGCTAGCAGCTTTCAACGAGGGGAGACCCAGTACTTC. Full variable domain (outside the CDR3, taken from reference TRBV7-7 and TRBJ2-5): GAGVSQSPRYKVTKRGQDVTLRCDPISSHATLYWYQQALGQGPEFLTYFNYEAQPDKSGLPSDRFSAERPEGSISTLTIQRTEQRDSAMYRCASSFQRGETQYFGPGTRLLVL.

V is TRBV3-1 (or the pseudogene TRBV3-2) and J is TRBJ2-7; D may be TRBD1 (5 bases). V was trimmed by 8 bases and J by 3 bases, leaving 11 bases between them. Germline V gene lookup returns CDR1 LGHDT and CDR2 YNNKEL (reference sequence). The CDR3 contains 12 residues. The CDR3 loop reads CASGATYYEQYF. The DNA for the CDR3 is TGTGCCAGCGGGGCGACGTACTACGAGCAGTACTTC.

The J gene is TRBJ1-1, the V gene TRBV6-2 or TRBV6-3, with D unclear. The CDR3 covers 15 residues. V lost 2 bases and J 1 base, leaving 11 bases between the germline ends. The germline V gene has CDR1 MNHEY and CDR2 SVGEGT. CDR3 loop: CASSYLVGPNTEAFF. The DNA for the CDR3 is TGTGCCAGCAGTTACCTCGTAGGCCCGAACACTGAAGCTTTCTTT.